This entry lists 20 T cell receptor beta chains sequenced from one sample in a study of immune heterogeneity within non-small cell lung tumors. The template for each sample was 600 ng of genomic DNA, which had been extracted from bulk tumor tissue. Far-apart biopsies, several per primary tumor, were taken during surgery. Patients underwent curative surgery for untreated, newly diagnosed non-small cell lung cancer. Using 32 V and 13 J primers, multiplex PCR amplified TCR beta CDR3. In TCRdb, the multiplex PCR reads were re-called with MiXCR into one record per CDR3 protein. Seen here are around 10,000 distinct CDR3 sequences, more than 25% observed once, and the top ten hold approximately 8.7%. Sequencing was performed on lung tumor tissue. The origin of the receptors is a woman aged 55 to 70 with non-small cell lung cancer.

The sample holds many counts of this clonotype. The chain combines TRBV4-1 with TRBJ2-1; 10 bases agree with TRBD2. CDR1 and CDR2 (germline): MGHRA, YSYEKL. This CDR3 contains 16 residues. Germline trimming cut 0 bases from V and 7 bases from J; bases unmatched to any gene: 6. The CDR3 is CASSQDELAGWNEQFF. CDR3 sequence (DNA): TGCGCCAGCAGCCAAGATGAACTAGCGGGATGGAATGAGCAGTTCTTC.

Regarding this clonotype: Compared with germline, one end of the junction differs, possibly owing to a read error. The chain uses TRBV6-4 and TRBJ2-3, with TRBD2 matching 7 bases. This CDR3 has 16 residues. The germline CDR1 and CDR2 sequences are MRHNA and SNTAGT. CDR3 in DNA: TGTGCCAGCAGTGAGGGCACTAGCGATTCCACAGATACGCAGTGTTTT. It encodes CASSEGTSDSTDTQCF.

This clonotype showed up just a few times. The chain joins TRBV20-1 to TRBJ2-1; 8 bases are shared with TRBD1. From germline, CDR1 is DFQATT and CDR2 SNEGSKA (reference sequence). There are 12 residues in the CDR3. V dropped 3 bases and J dropped 8; count of bases not matched to a gene: 3. CDR3 sequence: CSASRGRDEQFF. The CDR3 DNA follows: TGCAGTGCTAGCAGGGGGCGCGATGAGCAGTTCTTC.

This clonotype was observed a few times. The chain links TRBV20-1 to TRBJ1-1, with 10 positions matching TRBD1. The V gene end was trimmed by 1 base and the J gene end by 11 bases; junction bases not matched to a gene: 4. Germline V gives CDR1 DFQATT, CDR2 SNEGSKA (reference sequence). The CDR3 has 12 residues. The CDR3 nucleotides read TGCAGTGCTAGAGTTGGGGACAGGGGTGCTTTCTTT. Protein: CSARVGDRGAFF.

This chain connects TRBV4-3 to TRBJ2-5; no reliable D call. V lost 4 bases to trimming and J lost 0 bases, with 15 bases between them. The CDR3 runs 16 residues. CDR1 is LGHNA, CDR2 YSLEER, per germline. The CDR3 DNA is TGCGCCAGCAGCCGGTCAGCGTTGGCGTACCAAGAGACCCAGTACTTC. Encoded protein: CASSRSALAYQETQYF.

Of note for this clonotype: A much larger clone differs by one base, so this may be a read error. The chain carries TRBV28 and TRBJ1-1; 8 bases map to TRBD1. CDR3 size: 13 residues. Looked up from germline, CDR1 is MDHEN and CDR2 is SYDVKM. The CDR3 loop reads CATSFQGATEAFF. DNA of the CDR3: TGTGCCACCAGTTTTCAGGGGGCCACTGAAGCTTTCTTT.

The chain carries TRBV20-1 and TRBJ2-1; possible D gene TRBD2, 5 bases. V was shortened by 4 bases and J by 4 bases, with 14 bases between the two germline ends. In germline, CDR1 is DFQATT, CDR2 SNEGSKA (reference sequence). The CDR3 contains 14 residues. CDR3 in amino acids: CSATGVTGYNEQFF. For the CDR3, the DNA is TGCAGTGCTACCGGGGTAACGGGGTACAATGAGCAGTTCTTC.

This clonotype was picked up many times. The chain uses TRBV19 and TRBJ1-2; D possibly corresponds to TRBD1 (6 bases). Looked up from germline, CDR1 is LNHDA and CDR2 is SQIVND (reference sequence). V was shortened by 6 bases and J by 7 bases, with 18 bases between the two germline ends. The CDR3 sequence is 14 residues long. The DNA for the CDR3 is TGTGCCAGTAGCCGACGGGGGGCTCAGGGTGGCTACACCTTC. This codes for CASSRRGAQGGYTF.

About this clonotype: A much larger clone differs by one base, so this may be a read error. This sequence joins TRBV7-3 and TRBJ1-6; D is ambiguous. This CDR3 is built from 13 residues. CDR1 and CDR2 (germline): SGHTA, FQGTGA. With 6 bases removed from V and 7 bases from J, the gap between germline ends came to 10 bases. CDR3 bases: TGTGCCAGCAGTACGGACCTCAATTCACCCCTCCACTTT. It codes for CASSTDLNSPLHF.

In this sample, this clonotype is medium-sized. The rearrangement uses TRBV9 and TRBJ2-7; possibly TRBD2 for D (6 bases). This CDR3 is built from 15 residues. V was shortened by 4 bases and J by 3 bases, with 17 bases between the two germline ends. Germline lookup yields CDR1 SGDLS and CDR2 YYNGEE. The chain's CDR3 is CASSPPEGGNYEQYF. DNA for the CDR3: TGTGCCAGCAGCCCCCCCGAGGGCGGGAACTACGAGCAGTACTTC. The full variable domain, its missing parts supplied by reference TRBV9 and TRBJ2-7, is DSGVTQTPKHLITATGQRVTLRCSPRSGDLSVYWYQQSLDQGLQFLIQYYNGEERAKGNILERFSAQQFPDLHSELNLSSLELGDSALYFCASSPPEGGNYEQYFGPGTRLTVT.

The chain links TRBV29-1 to TRBJ2-1, with D possibly TRBD1 on 6 matching bases. Trimming removed 5 bases at V and 15 bases at J, with 17 bases between. The CDR3 loop spans 11 amino acids. From germline, CDR1 is SQVTM and CDR2 ANQGSEA. The CDR3 sequence: CSVQQLDSRFF. The CDR3 DNA follows: TGCAGCGTTCAACAGCTGGACAGCCGGTTCTTC.

By share, this clonotype ranks as medium-sized. The rearrangement uses TRBV20-1 and TRBJ2-5; the D is unclear. The germline V gene has CDR1 DFQATT and CDR2 SNEGSKA (reference sequence). Trimming pared 0 bases from V and 5 bases from J, leaving 4 bases between. There are 11 residues in the CDR3. The CDR3 region has the DNA TGCAGTGCTAGAGAGGGGGAGACCCAGTACTTC. Its protein is CSAREGETQYF.

This clonotype is deemed medium-sized (0.01 to 0.1%). The CDR3 nucleotides read TGCGCCAGCAGCCCGGAGGGTAACTATGGCTACACCTTC. Residues: CASSPEGNYGYTF. The chain carries TRBV4-3 and TRBJ1-2; D call uncertain. Germline V lookup: CDR1 LGHNA, CDR2 YSLEER. V lost 4 bases and J lost 1, with 7 bases in between. The CDR3 consists of 13 residues.

For the CDR3, the DNA is TGTGCCACCAGTGATCGGACAGGGTTCGAGCAGTACTTC. It translates to CATSDRTGFEQYF. The J gene is TRBJ2-7, the V gene TRBV24-1; 8 bases match TRBD1. The CDR3 is 13 residues long. Unmatched junction bases numbered 3, after V lost 3 bases and J lost 6 bases. In germline, CDR1 is KGHDR, CDR2 SFDVKD.

This chain uses TRBV27 with TRBJ1-4; D is unclear. The CDR3 loop spans 17 amino acids. Between the trimmed V and J ends, which lost 2 bases and 6 bases, there was a span of 19 bases. Germline values: CDR1 MNHEY, CDR2 SMNVEV (reference sequence). CDR3 residues: CASSLTVEGREDEKLFF. CDR3 nucleotides: TGTGCCAGCAGTTTAACGGTTGAAGGGAGGGAGGATGAAAAACTGTTTTTT.

This clonotype was picked up a small number of times. The CDR3 DNA reads TGCGCCAGCAGCCCCGGACAGGGTAGCGAGCAGTACTTC. Translation gives CASSPGQGSEQYF. The V gene is TRBV4-1, the J gene TRBJ2-7, with TRBD1 identical over 8 bases. V trimming: 4 bases; J trimming: 6 bases; junction bases outside the gene matches: 5. Germline loops: CDR1 MGHRA, CDR2 YSYEKL. The CDR3 covers 13 residues.

Only a few counts were recorded for this clonotype. A clone one base away is much larger, so this may be a read error. The chain has TRBV5-1 and TRBJ2-2, with TRBD2 matching over 13 bases. The CDR3 runs 18 residues. CDR1 and CDR2 (germline): SGHRS, YFSETQ. Trimming took 4 bases from V and 5 from J; bases not matched to a gene: 11. CDR3 sequence: CASSLLGTSGIGTGELFF. The CDR3 DNA follows: TGCGCCAGCAGCCTTCTAGGGACTAGCGGGATCGGTACCGGGGAGCTGTTTTTT.

Remarks on this clonotype: A much larger clone lies a single base off, so this may be a read error. This chain joins TRBV20-1 and TRBJ2-7; D might be TRBD2 (6 bases). Trimming pared 6 bases from V and 2 bases from J, leaving 14 bases between. CDR3 length: 13 residues. In germline, CDR1 is DFQATT, CDR2 SNEGSKA (reference sequence). The CDR3 spells CSARTTNTYEQYF. CDR3 in DNA: TGCAGTGCCAGGACTACCAACACCTACGAGCAGTACTTC.

The chain has TRBV20-1 and TRBJ2-1, with 9 positions matching TRBD2. With V trimmed by 6 bases and J by 7 bases, 13 bases remained unmatched. The CDR3 covers 15 residues. Germline loops: CDR1 DFQATT, CDR2 SNEGSKA (reference sequence). The CDR3 DNA follows: TGCAGTGCGGACCAACCGGGACTAGCATTAAATGAGCAGTTCTTC. Amino acids: CSADQPGLALNEQFF.

Ten or more counts support this clonotype. V is TRBV2 and J is TRBJ1-2; no clear D gene. The germline V gene encodes CDR1 SNHLY and CDR2 FYNNEI. The V gene lost 4 bases and the J gene lost 2 bases, with 8 bases spanning the gap. The CDR3 covers 13 residues. The CDR3 loop is CASSVNRNYGYTF. CDR3 nucleotide sequence: TGTGCCAGCAGTGTGAACCGAAACTATGGCTACACCTTC. The variable domain in full, with the rest retrieved from reference TRBV2 and TRBJ1-2, is EPEVTQTPSHQVTQMGQEVILRCVPISNHLYFYWYRQILGQKVEFLVSFYNNEISEKSEIFDDQFSVERPDGSNFTLKIRSTKLEDSAMYFCASSVNRNYGYTFGSGTRLTVV.